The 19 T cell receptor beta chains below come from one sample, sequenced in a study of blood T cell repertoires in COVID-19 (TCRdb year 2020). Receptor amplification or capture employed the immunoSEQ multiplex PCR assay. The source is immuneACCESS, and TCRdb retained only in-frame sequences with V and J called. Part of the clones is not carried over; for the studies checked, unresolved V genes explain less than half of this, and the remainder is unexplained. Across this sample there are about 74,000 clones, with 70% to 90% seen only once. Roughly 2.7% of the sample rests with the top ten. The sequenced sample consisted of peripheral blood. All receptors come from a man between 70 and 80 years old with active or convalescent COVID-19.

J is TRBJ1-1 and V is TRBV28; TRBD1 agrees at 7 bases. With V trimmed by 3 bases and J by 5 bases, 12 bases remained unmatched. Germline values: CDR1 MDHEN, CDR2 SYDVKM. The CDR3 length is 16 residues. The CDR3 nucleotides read TGTGCCAGCAGTTTGGTATGGAGGGGGCGTTTTACTGAAGCTTTCTTT. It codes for CASSLVWRGRFTEAFF.

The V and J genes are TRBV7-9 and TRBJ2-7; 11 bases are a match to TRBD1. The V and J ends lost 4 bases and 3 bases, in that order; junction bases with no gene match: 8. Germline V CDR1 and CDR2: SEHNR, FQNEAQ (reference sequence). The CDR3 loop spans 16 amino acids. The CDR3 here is CASSSLDRGPFYEQYF. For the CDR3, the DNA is TGTGCCAGCAGCTCGCTGGACAGGGGGCCTTTCTACGAGCAGTACTTC. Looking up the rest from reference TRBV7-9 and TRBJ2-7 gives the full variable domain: DTGVSQNPRHKITKRGQNVTFRCDPISEHNRLYWYRQTLGQGPEFLTYFQNEAQLEKSRLLSDRFSAERPKGSFSTLEIQRTEQGDSAMYLCASSSLDRGPFYEQYFGPGTRLTVT.

Written as DNA, the CDR3 is TGTGCCAGCAGTTCAGAGAGGTCTAACTATGGCTACACCTTC. Its translation: CASSSERSNYGYTF. This rearrangement joins TRBV2 to TRBJ1-2; no firm D call. Germline V gene sequence: CDR1 SNHLY, CDR2 FYNNEI. Trimming stripped 5 bases from V and 0 bases from J, with 10 bases between. CDR3 size: 14 residues.

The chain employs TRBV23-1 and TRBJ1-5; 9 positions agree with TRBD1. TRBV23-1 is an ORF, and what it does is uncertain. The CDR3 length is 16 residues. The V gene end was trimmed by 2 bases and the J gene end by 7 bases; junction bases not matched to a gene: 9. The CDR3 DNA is TGCGCCAGCAGTCAACAACCGACAGGGGGGCACCAGCCCCAGCATTTT. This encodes CASSQQPTGGHQPQHF.

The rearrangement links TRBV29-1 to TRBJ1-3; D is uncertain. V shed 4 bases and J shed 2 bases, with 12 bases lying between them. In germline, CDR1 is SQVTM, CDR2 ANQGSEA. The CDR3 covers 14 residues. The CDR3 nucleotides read TGCAGCGTTGGTTTAGGAGGGACTGGAAACACCATATATTTT. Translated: CSVGLGGTGNTIYF.

The CDR3 loop is CASRPPGTPYQPQHF. The CDR3 DNA reads as TGTGCCAGCAGACCACCCGGGACACCCTATCAGCCCCAGCATTTT. This chain connects TRBV28 to TRBJ1-5; a weak D match, TRBD1 (6 bases). V lost 6 bases to trimming and J lost 5 bases, with 17 bases between them. This CDR3 region has 15 residues. The V gene's germline CDR1 is MDHEN and CDR2 SYDVKM.

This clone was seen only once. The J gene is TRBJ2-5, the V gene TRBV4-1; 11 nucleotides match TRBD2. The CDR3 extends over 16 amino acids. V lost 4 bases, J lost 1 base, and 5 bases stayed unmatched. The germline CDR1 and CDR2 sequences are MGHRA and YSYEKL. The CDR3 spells CASSLRLAGFQETQYF. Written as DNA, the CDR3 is TGCGCCAGCAGCCTTCGACTAGCGGGGTTCCAAGAGACCCAGTACTTC.

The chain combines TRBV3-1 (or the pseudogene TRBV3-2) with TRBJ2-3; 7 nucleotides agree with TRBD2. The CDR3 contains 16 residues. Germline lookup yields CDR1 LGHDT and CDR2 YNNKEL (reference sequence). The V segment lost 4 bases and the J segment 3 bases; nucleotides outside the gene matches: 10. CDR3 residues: CASSLRAGGRTDTQYF. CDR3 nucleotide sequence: TGTGCCAGCAGCCTCCGGGCAGGCGGGAGAACAGATACGCAGTATTTT.

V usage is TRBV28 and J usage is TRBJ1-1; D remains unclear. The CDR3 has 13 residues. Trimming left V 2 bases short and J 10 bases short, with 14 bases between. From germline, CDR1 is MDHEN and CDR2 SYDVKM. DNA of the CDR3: TGTGCCAGCAGTTTAGATTCCGCTATCGGAGCTTTCTTT. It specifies CASSLDSAIGAFF.

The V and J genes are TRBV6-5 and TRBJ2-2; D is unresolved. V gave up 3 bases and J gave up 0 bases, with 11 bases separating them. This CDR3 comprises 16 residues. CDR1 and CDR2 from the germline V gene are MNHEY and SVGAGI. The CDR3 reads CASSYAVLSNTGELFF. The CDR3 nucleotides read TGTGCCAGCAGTTATGCGGTCCTCTCGAACACCGGGGAGCTGTTTTTT.

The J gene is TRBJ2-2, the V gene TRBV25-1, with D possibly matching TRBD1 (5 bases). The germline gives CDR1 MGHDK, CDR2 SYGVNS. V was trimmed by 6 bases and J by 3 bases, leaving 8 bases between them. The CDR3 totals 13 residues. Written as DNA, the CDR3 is TGTGCCAGCAGAGGGGCCGACACCGGGGAGCTGTTTTTT. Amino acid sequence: CASRGADTGELFF.

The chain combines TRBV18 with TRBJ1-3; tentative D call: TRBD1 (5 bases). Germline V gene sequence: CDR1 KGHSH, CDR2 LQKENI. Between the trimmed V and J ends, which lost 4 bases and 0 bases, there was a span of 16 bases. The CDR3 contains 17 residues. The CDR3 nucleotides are TGTGCCAGCTCACTCACGCAGGGTGCAGGCTCTGGAAACACCATATATTTT. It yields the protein CASSLTQGAGSGNTIYF.

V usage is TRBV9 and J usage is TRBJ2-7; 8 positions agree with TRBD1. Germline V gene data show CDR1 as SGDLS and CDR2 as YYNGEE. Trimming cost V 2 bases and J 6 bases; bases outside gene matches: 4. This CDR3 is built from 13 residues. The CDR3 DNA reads TGTGCCAGCAGCGTCCTTGACAGGGGCGAGCAGTACTTC. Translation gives CASSVLDRGEQYF.

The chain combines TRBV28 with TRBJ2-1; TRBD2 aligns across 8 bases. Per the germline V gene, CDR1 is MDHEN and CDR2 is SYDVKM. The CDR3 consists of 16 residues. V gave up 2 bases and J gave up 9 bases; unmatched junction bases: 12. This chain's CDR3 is CASSLIGLARSSEQFF. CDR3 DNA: TGTGCCAGCAGTTTAATAGGACTAGCCCGTAGCAGTGAGCAGTTCTTC. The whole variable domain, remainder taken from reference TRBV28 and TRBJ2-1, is DVKVTQSSRYLVKRTGEKVFLECVQDMDHENMFWYRQDPGLGLRLIYFSYDVKMKEKGDIPEGYSVSREKKERFSLILESASTNQTSMYLCASSLIGLARSSEQFFGPGTRLTVL.

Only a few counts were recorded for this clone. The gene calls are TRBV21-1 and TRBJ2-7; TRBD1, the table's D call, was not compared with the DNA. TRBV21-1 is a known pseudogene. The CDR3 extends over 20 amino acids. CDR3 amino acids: CASSKRPTGLSLPRTYEQYF. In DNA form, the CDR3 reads TGTGCCAGCAGCAAAAGACCGACAGGGCTGTCGCTACCACGGACCTACGAGCAGTACTTC.

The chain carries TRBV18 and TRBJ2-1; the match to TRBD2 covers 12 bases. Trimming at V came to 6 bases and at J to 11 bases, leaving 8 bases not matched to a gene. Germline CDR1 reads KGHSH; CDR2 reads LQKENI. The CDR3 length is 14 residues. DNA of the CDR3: TGTGCCAGCTCCCCGGGACTAGCGGGTGATAAGCAGTTCTTC. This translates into CASSPGLAGDKQFF.

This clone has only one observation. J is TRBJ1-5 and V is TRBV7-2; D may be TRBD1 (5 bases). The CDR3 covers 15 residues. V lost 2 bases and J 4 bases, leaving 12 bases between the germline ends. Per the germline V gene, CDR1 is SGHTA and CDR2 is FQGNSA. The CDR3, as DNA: TGTGCCAGCAGCTTATTAATACAGGTGAATCAGCCCCAGCATTTT. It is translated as CASSLLIQVNQPQHF. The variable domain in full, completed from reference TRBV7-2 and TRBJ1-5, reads GAGVSQSPSNKVTEKGKDVELRCDPISGHTALYWYRQSLGQGLEFLIYFQGNSAPDKSGLPSDRFSAERTGGSVSTLTIQRTQQEDSAVYLCASSLLIQVNQPQHFGDGTRLSIL.

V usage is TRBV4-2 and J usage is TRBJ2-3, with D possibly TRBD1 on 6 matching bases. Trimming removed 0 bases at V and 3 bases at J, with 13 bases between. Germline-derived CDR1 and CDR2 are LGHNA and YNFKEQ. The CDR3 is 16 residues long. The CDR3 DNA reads TGTGCCAGCAGCCAAGATAGGAGAGGGGGTACAGATACGCAGTATTTT. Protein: CASSQDRRGGTDTQYF.

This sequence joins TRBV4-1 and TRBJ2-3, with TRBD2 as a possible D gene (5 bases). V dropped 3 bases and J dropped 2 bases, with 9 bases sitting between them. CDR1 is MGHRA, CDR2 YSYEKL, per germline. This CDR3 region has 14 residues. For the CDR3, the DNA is TGCGCCAGCAGCCAGGGAGTTACCACAGATACGCAGTATTTT. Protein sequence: CASSQGVTTDTQYF.